The 32 T cell receptor beta chains in this list originate from one sample, sequenced in a study of blood T cell repertoires in COVID-19. Using immunoSEQ multiplex PCR, the repertoire was profiled, and TCRdb retains in-frame clones only, with some absent. The table records around 250,000 clones, roughly nine tenths of them present only once. The source material was peripheral blood. All receptors derive from a man in his sixties with acute or convalescent COVID-19.

The chain couples TRBV24-1 to TRBJ1-5; D is uncertain. The V and J ends lost 4 bases and 5 bases respectively, with 11 bases between them. Looked up from germline, CDR1 is KGHDR and CDR2 is SFDVKD. This CDR3 comprises 14 residues. CDR3 nucleotide sequence: TGTGCCACCAGTGACCCCGCCTCGGATCAGCCCCAGCATTTT. Protein product: CATSDPASDQPQHF.

V usage is TRBV28 and J usage is TRBJ2-1; 10 bases fit TRBD2. The CDR3 loop spans 18 amino acids. Germline V gives CDR1 MDHEN, CDR2 SYDVKM. The ends lost 5 bases at V and 8 bases at J; junction bases unmatched: 18. CDR3 nucleotide sequence: TGTGCCAGCAGTCTCCGGACTAGCGGAGCTGGGTATAGGGATGAGCAGTTCTTC. Translating gives CASSLRTSGAGYRDEQFF.

The V and J genes are TRBV28 and TRBJ1-3, with 11 nucleotides matching TRBD1. The CDR3 contains 15 residues. The germline CDR1 and CDR2 sequences are MDHEN and SYDVKM. With 7 bases clipped from V and 4 bases from J, the junction kept 6 bases outside the gene matches. The CDR3 here is CASTRDRGTGNTIYF. DNA for the CDR3: TGTGCCAGCACCCGGGACAGGGGGACCGGAAACACCATATATTTT.

The V gene is TRBV5-4, the J gene TRBJ2-7; the D gene is possibly TRBD1 (6 bases). The CDR3 loop spans 15 amino acids. Germline V gives CDR1 SGHNT, CDR2 YYREEE (reference sequence). Trimming shortened V by 4 bases and J by 0 bases, and 14 bases separated the two germline ends. The CDR3 sequence is CASSLAGGGSYEQYF. The CDR3 DNA is TGTGCCAGCAGCCTGGCTGGGGGCGGCTCCTACGAGCAGTACTTC. The full variable domain, completed using reference TRBV5-4 and TRBJ2-7, is ETGVTQSPTHLIKTRGQQVTLRCSSQSGHNTVSWYQQALGQGPQFIFQYYREEENGRGNFPPRFSGLQFPNYSSELNVNALELDDSALYLCASSLAGGGSYEQYFGPGTRLTVT.

The chain links TRBV7-9 to TRBJ2-1, with D tentatively TRBD2 (6 bases). This CDR3 comprises 15 residues. Germline CDR1 is SEHNR and CDR2 is FQNEAQ (reference sequence). Trimming shortened V by 1 base and J by 2 bases, and 9 bases separated the two germline ends. CDR3 DNA sequence: TGTGCCAGCAGCTTAGGCGGGATGGCCTACAATGAGCAGTTCTTC. Translation: CASSLGGMAYNEQFF.

The chain has TRBV18 and TRBJ1-4; D is unresolved. Trimming cost V 3 bases and J 0 bases, with 8 bases left between them. The CDR3 has 15 amino acids. The germline CDR1 and CDR2 sequences are KGHSH and LQKENI. Here the CDR3 reads CASSPGMSTNEKLFF. Here the CDR3 DNA reads TGTGCCAGCTCACCCGGGATGTCAACTAATGAAAAACTGTTTTTT.

CDR3 nucleotide sequence: TGTGCCAGCAGGGATAGGACTGAAACTAGGGAGCAGTACTTC. Its protein product is CASRDRTETREQYF. The chain combines TRBV28 with TRBJ2-7; possible D gene TRBD2, 5 bases. Trimming removed 6 bases at V and 7 bases at J, with 19 bases between. The germline V gene encodes CDR1 MDHEN and CDR2 SYDVKM. The CDR3 loop spans 14 amino acids.

The chain joins TRBV3-1 (or the pseudogene TRBV3-2) to TRBJ1-5; TRBD1 aligns across 10 bases. The CDR3 is 14 amino acids. From germline, CDR1 is LGHDT and CDR2 YNNKEL (reference sequence). Unmatched junction bases numbered 3, after V lost 3 bases and J lost 7 bases. In DNA form, the CDR3 reads TGTGCCAGCAGCCAGGGACAGGGGTACCAGCCCCAGCATTTT. This encodes CASSQGQGYQPQHF.

This clone was picked up a small number of times. This chain joins TRBV3-1 (or the pseudogene TRBV3-2) and TRBJ1-4; tentative D call: TRBD1 (5 bases). V was shortened by 6 bases and J by 3 bases, with 8 bases between the two germline ends. The CDR3 extends over 13 amino acids. Germline V lookup: CDR1 LGHDT, CDR2 YNNKEL (reference sequence). The CDR3 loop is CASRTASNEKLFF. In DNA, the CDR3 is TGTGCCAGCAGGACAGCTTCTAATGAAAAACTGTTTTTT.

On this clone itself: The same CDR3 can be traced to other DNA sequences in this sample. The V and J genes are TRBV7-2 and TRBJ2-7; D is unclear. CDR3 length equals 13 residues. V shed 1 base and J shed 0 bases, with 4 bases lying between them. The germline V gene encodes CDR1 SGHTA and CDR2 FQGNSA. CDR3: CASSLDSSYEQYF. CDR3 bases: TGTGCCAGCAGCTTAGATAGCTCCTACGAGCAGTACTTC.

The V and J genes are TRBV6-5 and TRBJ2-1; the D is unclear. The V end lost 6 bases, the J end lost 0 bases, and 12 bases lay between the germline ends. The CDR3 contains 15 residues. Germline V gene sequence: CDR1 MNHEY, CDR2 SVGAGI. The CDR3 bases are TGTGCCAGCAGCTCCCCGGTGAGCTCCTACAATGAGCAGTTCTTC. Protein sequence: CASSSPVSSYNEQFF.

The rearrangement joins TRBV27 to TRBJ1-6; D perhaps matches TRBD1 (6 bases). The germline V and J ends were trimmed by 6 bases and 8 bases, with 14 bases remaining between them. Germline values: CDR1 MNHEY, CDR2 SMNVEV (reference sequence). The CDR3 extends over 14 amino acids. In nucleotides, the CDR3 is TGTGCCAGCAGGCGACAGGCCTGGGATTCACCCCTCCACTTT. Its protein is CASRRQAWDSPLHF.

The CDR3 DNA reads TGTGCCAGCAGTTACTCTAACCCCACGGGGAGGACTGAAGCTTTCTTT. Translated, it gives CASSYSNPTGRTEAFF. The rearrangement uses TRBV6-7 and TRBJ1-1; D not resolved. TRBV6-7 is marked as an open reading frame, function uncertain. The CDR3 totals 16 residues. The V end lost 0 bases, the J end lost 5 bases, and 16 bases lay between the germline ends.

This clone showed up just once. This rearrangement joins TRBV15 to TRBJ1-3, with TRBD1 as a possible D gene (5 bases). The CDR3 has 17 residues. With 5 bases removed from V and 2 bases from J, the gap between germline ends came to 19 bases. Germline assignment: CDR1 LNHNV and CDR2 YYDKDF (reference sequence). The CDR3 DNA reads as TGTGCCACCAGCCCCCAGCTGGGGGGAAAGGCTGGAAACACCATATATTTT. Protein: CATSPQLGGKAGNTIYF.

The chain is built from TRBV11-2 and TRBJ2-1; 11 bases are a match to TRBD2. The germline V gene encodes CDR1 SGHAT and CDR2 FQNNGV. The trim removed 0 bases at V and 0 bases at J, leaving 10 bases unmatched. This CDR3 has 20 residues. CDR3 sequence (DNA): TGTGCCAGCAGCTTAGATCTTAGGACTAGCGGGTTTAGCTCCTACAATGAGCAGTTCTTC. Translating it yields CASSLDLRTSGFSSYNEQFF.

This chain's CDR3 is CASSPETSGRGEQFF. CDR3 bases: TGTGCCAGCTCACCCGAGACTAGCGGGAGGGGTGAGCAGTTCTTC. The gene calls are TRBV18 and TRBJ2-1, with 14 bases matching TRBD2. The CDR3 runs 15 residues. V lost 3 bases and J lost 9; bases outside the gene matches: 4. Germline V gene data show CDR1 as KGHSH and CDR2 as LQKENI.

V gene TRBV18 combines with J gene TRBJ1-2, with 7 bases fitting TRBD1. Germline V gene sequence: CDR1 KGHSH, CDR2 LQKENI. This CDR3 comprises 14 residues. V was clipped by 6 bases and J by 1 base; unmatched bases: 5. The CDR3 nucleotides are TGTGCCAGCTCGACGGACAGGAGTAACTATGGCTACACCTTC. Translation: CASSTDRSNYGYTF.

In its sample, this clone was seen once. This rearrangement joins TRBV3-1 (or the pseudogene TRBV3-2) to TRBJ2-7, with no clear D. Trimming took off 1 base at V and 4 bases at J, with 2 bases between the two ends. Germline V CDR1 and CDR2: LGHDT, YNNKEL (reference sequence). The CDR3 is 11 residues long. CDR3 sequence (DNA): TGTGCCAGCAGCCAAGCTTACGAGCAGTACTTC. This sequence encodes CASSQAYEQYF.

This clone has just one count. The chain links TRBV9 to TRBJ1-6; 8 nucleotides line up with TRBD1. CDR1 is SGDLS and CDR2 is YYNGEE in the germline V gene. V gave up 4 bases and J gave up 7 bases; unmatched junction bases: 4. This CDR3 contains 14 residues. The CDR3 protein is CASSSRQGNSPLHF. CDR3 in DNA: TGTGCCAGCAGCTCAAGACAGGGGAATTCACCCCTCCACTTT. Full variable domain (missing parts from reference TRBV9 and TRBJ1-6): DSGVTQTPKHLITATGQRVTLRCSPRSGDLSVYWYQQSLDQGLQFLIQYYNGEERAKGNILERFSAQQFPDLHSELNLSSLELGDSALYFCASSSRQGNSPLHFGNGTRLTVT.

The rearrangement uses TRBV5-8 and TRBJ1-1; a possible D gene is TRBD1 (5 bases). The V gene's germline CDR1 is SGHTS and CDR2 YDEGEE. The CDR3 has 14 residues. V was trimmed by 1 base and J by 5 bases, leaving 12 bases between them. The DNA for the CDR3 is TGTGCCAGCAGCTTGTTGGGGGGGATGACTGAAGCTTTCTTT. Residues: CASSLLGGMTEAFF.

This sequence joins TRBV3-1 (or the pseudogene TRBV3-2) and TRBJ2-2, with D perhaps matching TRBD2 (6 bases). Trimming left V 2 bases short and J 5 bases short, with 12 bases between. The length of the CDR3 is 15 residues. Germline CDR1 reads LGHDT; CDR2 reads YNNKEL (reference sequence). CDR3 loop: CASSQRGKTTGELFF. CDR3 nucleotide sequence: TGTGCCAGCAGCCAACGGGGGAAAACTACCGGGGAGCTGTTTTTT.

This chain connects TRBV19 to TRBJ1-5, with TRBD1 as a possible D gene (6 bases). The V end was cut by 1 base, the J end by 15 bases, with 16 bases between. Germline CDR1 and CDR2: LNHDA and SQIVND (reference sequence). The CDR3 consists of 13 residues. CDR3 in DNA: TGTGCCAGTAGTATAGGCAACCAGGGGAAATGGCATTTT. Protein product: CASSIGNQGKWHF.

The chain joins TRBV6-5 to TRBJ1-1; possibly TRBD1 for D (6 bases). V lost 6 bases to trimming and J lost 1 base, with 12 bases between them. This CDR3 spans 14 amino acids. CDR1 is MNHEY, CDR2 SVGAGI, per germline. In DNA, the CDR3 is TGTGCCAGCAGGGAGACAGGCCCGAACACTGAAGCTTTCTTT. This gives the protein CASRETGPNTEAFF.

The V call is TRBV18, the J call TRBJ2-1, with 9 positions matching TRBD2. V shed 3 bases, J shed 7 bases, and the junction held 4 bases outside the gene matches. CDR3 length: 14 residues. Germline CDR1 KGHSH, CDR2 LQKENI. CDR3 nucleotides: TGTGCCAGCTCACCTGGGAGCGGGAGGAATGAGCAGTTCTTC. Protein sequence: CASSPGSGRNEQFF.

The chain has TRBV3-1 (or the pseudogene TRBV3-2) and TRBJ2-7; 11 nucleotides match TRBD1. The CDR3 runs to 17 residues. The germline gives CDR1 LGHDT, CDR2 YNNKEL (reference sequence). V shed 0 bases and J 5 bases; nucleotides not matched to a gene: 9. CDR3 residues: CASSQDLPGQGVHEQYF. CDR3 DNA sequence: TGTGCCAGCAGCCAAGACCTACCGGGACAGGGGGTACACGAGCAGTACTTC.

In this sample, this clone turned up once. V and J are TRBV5-5 and TRBJ1-5; D is perhaps TRBD1 (6 bases). The ends were cut back, 6 bases at V and 2 bases at J, with 15 bases in the middle. The germline gives CDR1 SGHKS, CDR2 YYEKEE (reference sequence). The CDR3 has 15 amino acids. The CDR3 region has the DNA TGTGCCAGCAACGAGAGGGGGGGACGCAATCAGCCCCAGCATTTT. Translated: CASNERGGRNQPQHF. Complete variable domain (other parts from reference TRBV5-5 and TRBJ1-5): DAGVTQSPTHLIKTRGQQVTLRCSPISGHKSVSWYQQVLGQGPQFIFQYYEKEERGRGNFPDRFSARQFPNYSSELNVNALLLGDSALYLCASNERGGRNQPQHFGDGTRLSIL.

This chain connects TRBV19 to TRBJ1-4; 7 bases map to TRBD1. CDR3 length equals 13 residues. The V gene end was trimmed by 6 bases and the J gene end by 8 bases; junction bases not matched to a gene: 6. Germline CDR1 and CDR2: LNHDA and SQIVND (reference sequence). The CDR3 sequence: CASRDRSDEKLFF. The CDR3, as DNA: TGTGCCAGTAGGGACAGGTCGGACGAAAAACTGTTTTTT.

The gene calls are TRBV24-1 and TRBJ2-1, with TRBD1 identical over 7 bases. The germline V gene has CDR1 KGHDR and CDR2 SFDVKD. V was pared by 7 bases and J by 4 bases, with 12 bases of the junction left unmatched. This CDR3 has 16 amino acids. The CDR3 loop is CATRRGQPRQYNEQFF. In DNA form, the CDR3 reads TGTGCCACCAGAAGGGGACAGCCGCGCCAATACAATGAGCAGTTCTTC.

The chain links TRBV4-2 to TRBJ2-5, with D perhaps matching TRBD2 (6 bases). Between the trimmed V and J ends, which lost 4 bases and 5 bases, there was a span of 17 bases. The CDR3 sequence is 15 residues long. From germline, CDR1 is LGHNA and CDR2 YNFKEQ. The CDR3 protein is CASSPEDGSRETQYF. The CDR3 DNA follows: TGTGCCAGCAGCCCGGAAGACGGGAGCCGGGAGACCCAGTACTTC.

The CDR3 nucleotides are TGTGCCAGCAGCTCGGGACAGGGAAACCCTGAAGCTTTCTTT. Residues: CASSSGQGNPEAFF. The V gene is TRBV7-2, the J gene TRBJ1-1; TRBD1 matches at 9 bases. The CDR3 consists of 14 residues. Germline CDR1 reads SGHTA; CDR2 reads FQGNSA. Trimming removed 4 bases from V and 6 bases from J; junction bases left unmatched: 6.

This chain connects TRBV24-1 to TRBJ2-1; 8 bases agree with TRBD2. The CDR3 totals 16 residues. V lost 4 bases, J lost 7 bases, and 11 bases stayed unmatched. The germline V gene has CDR1 KGHDR and CDR2 SFDVKD. The CDR3 DNA sequence: TGTGCCACCAGTGACGGGTCAGCGGGAGTTATGAATGAGCAGTTCTTC. This translates into CATSDGSAGVMNEQFF.

This chain uses TRBV7-2 with TRBJ2-2; D is unresolved. The CDR3 is 16 residues long. Trimming left V 2 bases short and J 0 bases short, with 10 bases between. From germline, CDR1 is SGHTA and CDR2 FQGNSA. The CDR3 nucleotides are TGTGCCAGCAGCTTATTTCGTATCGCGAACACCGGGGAGCTGTTTTTT. Translated: CASSLFRIANTGELFF.